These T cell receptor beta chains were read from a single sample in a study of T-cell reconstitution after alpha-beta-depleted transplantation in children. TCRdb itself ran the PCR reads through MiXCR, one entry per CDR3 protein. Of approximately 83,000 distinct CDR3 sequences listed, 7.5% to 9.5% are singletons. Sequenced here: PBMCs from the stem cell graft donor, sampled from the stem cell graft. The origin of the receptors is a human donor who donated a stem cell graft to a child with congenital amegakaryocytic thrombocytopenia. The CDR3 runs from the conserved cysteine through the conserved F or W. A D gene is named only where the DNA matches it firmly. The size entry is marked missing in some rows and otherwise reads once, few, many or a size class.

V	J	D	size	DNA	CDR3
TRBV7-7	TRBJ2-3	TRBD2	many	TGTGCCAGCAGCAAGGGACTAGCGGGGGATACGCAGTATTTT	CASSKGLAGDTQYF
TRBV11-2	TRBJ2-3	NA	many	TGTGCCAGCAGGCAGGCTACGGCGAGGACAGATACGCAGTATTTT	CASRQATARTDTQYF
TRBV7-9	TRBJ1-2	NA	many	TGTGCCAGCAGCTTAGCGGAGAACATCTATGGCTACACCTTC	CASSLAENIYGYTF
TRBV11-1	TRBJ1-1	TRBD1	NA	TGTGCCAGCAGCCCCTCCGCCGGGACAGGGGGCGCGAACACTGAAGCTTTCTTT	CASSPSAGTGGANTEAFF
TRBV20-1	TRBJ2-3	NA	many	TGCAGTGTTTTATTACACACAGATACGCAGTATTTT	CSVLLHTDTQYF
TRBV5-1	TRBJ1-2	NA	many	TGCGCCAGCAGCTTAAACAGAGGACGGGGCTACACCTTC	CASSLNRGRGYTF
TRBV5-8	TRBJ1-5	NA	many	TGTGCCAGCAGTCCGGGGCAGGTCAATCAGCCCCAGCATTTT	CASSPGQVNQPQHF
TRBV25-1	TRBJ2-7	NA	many	TGTGCCAGCAGTGTGAGCTCCTACGAGCAGTACTTC	CASSVSSYEQYF
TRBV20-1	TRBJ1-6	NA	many	TGCAGTGCCTCCGGACCGGACCTCTATAATTCACCCCTCCACTTT	CSASGPDLYNSPLHF
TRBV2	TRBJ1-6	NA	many	TGTGCCAGCAGTACACAGGCGAATAATTCACCCCTCCACTTT	CASSTQANNSPLHF
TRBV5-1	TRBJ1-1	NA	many	TGCGCCAGCAGCTTGGCTTCGGGGGGGCAGAATGAAGCTTTCTTT	CASSLASGGQNEAFF
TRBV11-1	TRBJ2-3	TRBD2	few	TGTGCCAGCAGCCCGGAGGGACTAGCGTCCGATACGCAGTATTTT	CASSPEGLASDTQYF
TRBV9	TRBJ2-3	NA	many	TGTGCCAGCAGCGTAGACTTGTCTAGCACAGATACGCAGTATTTT	CASSVDLSSTDTQYF
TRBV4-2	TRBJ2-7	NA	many	TGTGCCAGCAGCCCACCAGGGGAAGCCAACGAGCAGTACTTC	CASSPPGEANEQYF
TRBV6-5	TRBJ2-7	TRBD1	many	TGTGCCAGCAGTTTAGGGACAGGGACGATCTACGAGCAGTACTTC	CASSLGTGTIYEQYF
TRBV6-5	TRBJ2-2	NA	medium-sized	TGTGCCAGCAGTTATCGACAGGATAGTGCCGGGGAGCTGTTTTTT	CASSYRQDSAGELFF
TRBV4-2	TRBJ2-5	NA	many	TGTGCCAGCAGCCAAGAGTTTATCAGGGGCAGGGAGACCCAGTACTTC	CASSQEFIRGRETQYF
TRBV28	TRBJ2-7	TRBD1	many	TGTGCCAGCAGCCCGACAGGGCCTTCCTACGAGCAGTACTTC	CASSPTGPSYEQYF
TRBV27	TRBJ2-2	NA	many	TGTGCCAGCACACGTATTGGCTTCGGTGACACCGGGGAGCTGTTTTTT	CASTRIGFGDTGELFF
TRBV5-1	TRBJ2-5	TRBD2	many	TGCGCCAGCAGCTCGACAGCGGGGGCGCAAGAGACCCAGTACTTC	CASSSTAGAQETQYF
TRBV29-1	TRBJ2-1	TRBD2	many	TGCAGCCTCGGGCCGCGACTAGCGGGAGGTGAGCAGTTCTTC	CSLGPRLAGGEQFF
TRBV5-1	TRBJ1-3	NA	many	TGCGCCAGCAGCTTGGTATATGACCCCGGAAACACCATATATTTT	CASSLVYDPGNTIYF
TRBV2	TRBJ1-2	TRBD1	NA	TGTGCCAGCAGTGAAGAGGGGGCTATTTACTATGGCTACACCTTC	CASSEEGAIYYGYTF
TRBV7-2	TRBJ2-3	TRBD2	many	TGTGCCAGCAGTCCACCGGGACTAGGGACGCAGTATTTT	CASSPPGLGTQYF
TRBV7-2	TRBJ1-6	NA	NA	TGTGCCAGCAGCAACTACCGACAAAAGTTCCACTTT	CASSNYRQKFHF
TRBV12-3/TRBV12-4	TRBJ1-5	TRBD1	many	TGTGCCAGCAGCCCTGGACAGGGAGGCAATCAGCCCCAGCATTTT	CASSPGQGGNQPQHF
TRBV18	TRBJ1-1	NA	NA	TGTGCCAGCTCACCACGCGGAGAGTTCGACACTGAAGCTTTCTTT	CASSPRGEFDTEAFF
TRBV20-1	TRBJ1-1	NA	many	TGCAGTGCTCGAGCGGGGGATAAAAACACTGAAGCTTTCTTT	CSARAGDKNTEAFF
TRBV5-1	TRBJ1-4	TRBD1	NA	TGCGCCAGCAGCCGGGGACCAGGGGGGGAAAAACTGTTCTTT	CASSRGPGGEKLFF
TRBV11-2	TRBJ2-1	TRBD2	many	TGTGCCAGCAGGCGTACCGGGACTAGTGTCCATGAGCAGTTCTTC	CASRRTGTSVHEQFF
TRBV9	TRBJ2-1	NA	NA	TGTGCCAGCAGTGGGCGCCGGCTCGATGAGCAGTTCTTC	CASSGRRLDEQFF
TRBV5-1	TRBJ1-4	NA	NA	TGCGCCAGCAGCTTGGCCGCGGGGAGATCCGAAAAACTGTTTTTT	CASSLAAGRSEKLFF
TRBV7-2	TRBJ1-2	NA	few	TGTGCCAGCAGCCGCCGGGCGGGGACTAACTATGGCTACACCTTC	CASSRRAGTNYGYTF
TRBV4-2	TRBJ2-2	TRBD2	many	TGTGCCAGCAGCCCCTCCCAGCGGGGCTACACCGGGGAGCTGTTTTTT	CASSPSQRGYTGELFF
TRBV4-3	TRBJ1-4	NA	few	TGCGCCAGCAGCCAAGATCACCAGGCGAGTGAAAAACTGTTTTTT	CASSQDHQASEKLFF
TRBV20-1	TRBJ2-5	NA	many	TGCAGTGCTAGAGTTAACGGGGAACTCCAAGAGACCCAGTACTTC	CSARVNGELQETQYF
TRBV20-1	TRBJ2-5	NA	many	TGCAGTGCTAGAGATCAGGGGGGGGGATCTTTGGAGACCCAGTACTTC	CSARDQGGGSLETQYF
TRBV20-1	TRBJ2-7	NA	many	TGCAGTGCTAGGTCCGGGGGAGCCCGGACCTACGAGCAGTACTTC	CSARSGGARTYEQYF